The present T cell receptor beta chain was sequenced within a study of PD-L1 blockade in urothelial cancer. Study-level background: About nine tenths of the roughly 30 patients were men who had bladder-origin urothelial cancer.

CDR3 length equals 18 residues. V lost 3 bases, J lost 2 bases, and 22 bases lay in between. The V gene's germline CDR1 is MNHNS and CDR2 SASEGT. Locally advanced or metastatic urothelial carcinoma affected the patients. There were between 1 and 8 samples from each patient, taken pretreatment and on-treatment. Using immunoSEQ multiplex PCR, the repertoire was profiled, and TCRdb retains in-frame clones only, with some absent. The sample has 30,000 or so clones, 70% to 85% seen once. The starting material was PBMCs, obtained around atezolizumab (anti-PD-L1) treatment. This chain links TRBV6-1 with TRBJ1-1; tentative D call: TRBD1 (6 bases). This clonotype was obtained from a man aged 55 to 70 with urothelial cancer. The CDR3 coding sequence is TGTGCCAGCAGTGAGCCTCTGGGACATCACTTTACTAACACTGAAGCTTTCTTT. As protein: CASSEPLGHHFTNTEAFF.